Listed here is a single TCR beta chain. The clone's antigen remains unknown. No much larger clone is present one base from it, and per-base qualities are unavailable. The data are from a study of T-cell reconstitution after alpha-beta-depleted transplantation in children (dated by TCRdb to about 2016). In terms of the full investigation: Using TCR repertoire profiling, the study quantitatively followed how T-cell immune reconstitution unfolded in children after TCRalphabeta/CD19-depleted allogeneic hematopoietic cell transplantation. Beyond this particular receptor, the publication reports: About two months after transplant, the apparently early recovery of alphabetaT-cell counts reportedly depended on just several hundred clones that had expanded rapidly and came from non-depleted graft cells. Hyperexpanded clone frequencies declined over subsequent months; after one year, T-cell counts and TCRbeta diversity were mostly attributed to newly produced T cells. The high TCRbeta diversity at day 60 in some patients was ascribed to recipient T cells and intrathymic progenitors that had survived conditioning.

Library creation used PCR. The sequencer was an Illumina HiSeq 2500. TCR libraries were prepared with molecular barcoding, using unique molecular identifiers to normalize TCRbeta repertoire quantification. TCRdb trimmed the raw reads at Q25, called clones with MiXCR and kept productive beta chains. Rows are combined by CDR3 protein, so each entry shows the most common genes and DNA. The sample profile shows a few hundred thousand distinct CDR3 sequences; 13% of them were found once. The ten largest clones take up 2% to 2.5% of the sample. The label giving this sample's treatment or condition can be read as: allogeneic hematopoietic cell transplantation with graft depleted of TCRalphabeta T cells and CD19 B cells. Transplant recipients were children who received TCRalphabeta/CD19-depleted allogeneic hematopoietic cell grafts. This specimen consisted of PBMCs, mostly from graft donor cells, obtained 360 days after TCRalphabeta/CD19-depleted stem cell transplant. This TCR was sampled from a male patient between 10 and 17 years old who had a stem cell transplant for acute myeloid leukemia, so the T cells may come from the graft donor.

This receptor carries the CDR3 CASSLKGAPHEQYF. The DNA sequence follows: TGTGCCAGCAGTTTAAAGGGGGCGCCCCACGAGCAGTACTTC. This receptor chain uses TRBV12-3 or TRBV12-4 and TRBJ2-7, with 7 central nucleotides matching TRBD1. CDR3 length: 14 amino acids, cysteine to phenylalanine. Just the 42-base CDR3 DNA is kept, in frame starting at base 1. The germline V and J ends show losses of 2 bases and 5 bases respectively, and no gene match explains 6 bases of the junction.